This T cell receptor beta chain was identified during a study of shared clonotypes between healthy human individuals. About the study: The people who gave samples were a couple of women and a few men aged 18 to 49.

Repertoires were generated with immunoSEQ multiplex PCR, while TCRdb's copy carries only in-frame clones and drops some. This repertoire shows under 600,000 clones, 75% to 80% found once; its top ten account for about 12%. Whole-study results and caveats: Blood was the only sampled material, and tissue repertoires likely differ.

As regards this clone: Its antigen is unidentified.

Genomic DNA for unsorted samples was obtained from about 90 million PBMCs. Germline values: CDR1 SGHNT, CDR2 YYREEE (reference sequence). The CDR3 is 16 residues long. The V and J ends lost 0 bases and 8 bases, in that order; junction bases with no gene match: 8. V and J are TRBV5-4 and TRBJ1-4; 9 nucleotides align to TRBD1. The receptor's source is a woman aged 35 to 49 in good health. Some clones in this sample may be carry-over from other donors' samples. Sequenced sample: PBMCs. The CDR3 nucleotides read TGTGCCAGCAGCTTGGGGGCCCCGGGACAGGGAGAAAAACTGTTTTTT. Amino acids: CASSLGAPGQGEKLFF.